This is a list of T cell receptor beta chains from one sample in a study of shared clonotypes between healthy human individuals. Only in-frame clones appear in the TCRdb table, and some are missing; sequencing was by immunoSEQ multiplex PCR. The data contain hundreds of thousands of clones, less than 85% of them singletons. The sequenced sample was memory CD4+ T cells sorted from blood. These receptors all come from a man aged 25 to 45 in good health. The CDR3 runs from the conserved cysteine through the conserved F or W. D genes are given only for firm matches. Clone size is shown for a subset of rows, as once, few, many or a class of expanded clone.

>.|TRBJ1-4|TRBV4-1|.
CASSQGQGPNEKLFF
TGCGCCAGCAGCCAAGGGCAGGGGCCTAATGAAAAACTGTTTTTT
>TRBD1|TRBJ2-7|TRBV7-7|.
CASSLGGTGSPEQYF
TGTGCTAGCAGCTTAGGAGGGACAGGGTCGCCCGAGCAGTACTTC
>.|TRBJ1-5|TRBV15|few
CATSPPPTAGGMGNQPQHF
TGTGCCACCAGCCCACCCCCAACCGCCGGGGGTATGGGCAATCAGCCCCAGCATTTT
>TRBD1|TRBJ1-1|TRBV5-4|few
CASSLGLQGQGEAFF
TGTGCCAGCAGCTTGGGACTACAGGGGCAGGGTGAAGCTTTCTTT
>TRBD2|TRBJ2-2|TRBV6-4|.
CASSRTSGSGSNTGELFF
TGTGCCAGCAGTCGGACTAGCGGGAGTGGGTCGAACACCGGGGAGCTGTTTTTT
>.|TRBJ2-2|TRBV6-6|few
CASSYGIRRNTGELFF
TGTGCCAGCAGTTACGGCATCCGGAGGAACACCGGGGAGCTGTTTTTT
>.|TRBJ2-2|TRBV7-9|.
CASSLKPGVDGELFF
TGTGCCAGCAGCTTAAAACCAGGGGTTGACGGGGAGCTGTTTTTT
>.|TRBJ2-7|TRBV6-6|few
CASSNYGSTYEQYF
TGTGCCAGCTCAAACTACGGGTCCACATACGAGCAGTACTTC
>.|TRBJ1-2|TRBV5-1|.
CASSLVLAPDGYTF
TGCGCCAGCAGCTTGGTACTGGCGCCCGATGGCTACACCTTC
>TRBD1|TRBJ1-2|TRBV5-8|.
CASSGRTGASGYTF
TGTGCCAGCAGCGGACGGACAGGGGCGTCTGGCTACACCTTC
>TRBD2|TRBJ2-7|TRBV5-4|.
CASSLGGTMGLAGEQYF
TGTGCCAGCAGCTTGGGCGGTACCATGGGACTAGCGGGCGAGCAGTACTTC
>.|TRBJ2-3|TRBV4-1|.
CASSREVGSRTDTQYF
TGCGCCAGCAGCCGGGAGGTGGGATCACGCACAGATACGCAGTATTTT
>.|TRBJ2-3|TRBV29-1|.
CSVETLFVDTQYF
TGCAGCGTTGAAACTCTTTTTGTCGATACGCAGTATTTT
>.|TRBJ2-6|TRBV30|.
CAWSVIERNSGANVLTF
TGTGCCTGGAGTGTAATTGAACGGAACTCTGGGGCCAACGTCCTGACTTTC
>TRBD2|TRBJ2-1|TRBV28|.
CASSPSTSGIRNEQFF
TGTGCCAGCAGTCCTTCGACTAGCGGGATACGAAATGAGCAGTTCTTC
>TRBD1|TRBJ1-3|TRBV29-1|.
CSVEVNRGDTIYF
TGCAGCGTTGAAGTAAACAGGGGTGACACCATATATTTT
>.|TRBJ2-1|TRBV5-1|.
CASSLGSSNEQFF
TGCGCCAGCAGCTTGGGCAGCTCCAATGAGCAGTTCTTC
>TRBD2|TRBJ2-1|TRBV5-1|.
CASSFGTSGSYEQFF
TGCGCCAGCAGCTTTGGGACTAGCGGGAGCTATGAGCAGTTCTTC
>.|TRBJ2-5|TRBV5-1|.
CASSFDSNQETQYF
TGCGCCAGCAGCTTCGACAGCAACCAAGAGACCCAGTACTTC
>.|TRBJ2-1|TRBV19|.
CASSRTYVEQFF
TGTGCCAGTAGTAGGACTTATGTTGAGCAGTTCTTC
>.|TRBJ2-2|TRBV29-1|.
CSVEPVELAANTGELFF
TGCAGCGTTGAGCCCGTCGAACTAGCAGCGAACACCGGGGAGCTGTTTTTT
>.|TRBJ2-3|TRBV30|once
CAWSRAGGGTDTQYF
TGTGCCTGGAGTAGGGCCGGGGGAGGCACAGATACGCAGTATTTT
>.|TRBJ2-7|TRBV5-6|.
CASSPSPDRYSYEQYF
TGTGCCAGCAGTCCCTCCCCAGACAGGTACTCCTACGAGCAGTACTTC
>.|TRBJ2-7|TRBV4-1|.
CASSQAIRAGYEQYF
TGCGCCAGCAGCCAAGCCATCAGGGCCGGCTACGAGCAGTACTTC
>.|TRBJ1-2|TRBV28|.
CASSFRTAAYGYTF
TGTGCCAGCAGTTTTCGTACAGCTGCCTATGGCTACACCTTC
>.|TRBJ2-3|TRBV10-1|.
CASSERSGVTDTQYF
TGCGCCAGCAGTGAGCGGAGCGGCGTAACAGATACGCAGTATTTT
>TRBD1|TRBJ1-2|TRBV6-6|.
CASSPDRGGSRGYTF
TGTGCCAGCAGCCCAGACAGGGGGGGCTCGAGGGGCTACACCTTC
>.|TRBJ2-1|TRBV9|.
CASSVPDSGEQFF
TGTGCCAGCAGCGTCCCCGACTCGGGTGAGCAGTTCTTC
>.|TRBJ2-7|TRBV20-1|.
CSADRNEQYF
TGCAGTGCCGACAGAAACGAGCAGTACTTC
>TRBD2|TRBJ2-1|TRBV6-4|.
CASSDTSGNNEQFF
TGTGCCAGCAGTGACACTAGCGGGAACAATGAGCAGTTCTTC
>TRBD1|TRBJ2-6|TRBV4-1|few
CASSQALGQAPVLTF
TGCGCCAGCAGCCAAGCCCTAGGACAGGCACCTGTCCTGACTTTC
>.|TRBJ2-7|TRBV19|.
CASSNRLEGEQYF
TGTGCCAGTAGTAACCGACTAGAGGGCGAGCAGTACTTC
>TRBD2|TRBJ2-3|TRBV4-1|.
CASSQAGGADTQYF
TGCGCCAGCAGCCAAGCGGGGGGAGCAGATACGCAGTATTTT
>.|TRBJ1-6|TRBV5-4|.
CASSAGQILNSPLHF
TGTGCCAGCAGCGCAGGACAGATCCTGAATTCACCCCTCCACTTT
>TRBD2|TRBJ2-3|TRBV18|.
CASSLLAGAEGTQYF
TGTGCCAGCTCACTCCTAGCGGGAGCCGAGGGTACGCAGTATTTT
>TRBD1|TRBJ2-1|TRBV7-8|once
CASSFTGGPHEQFF
TGTGCCAGCAGCTTTACAGGGGGGCCGCATGAGCAGTTCTTC
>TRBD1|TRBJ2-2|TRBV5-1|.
CASSLTGANTGELFF
TGCGCCAGCAGCTTGACAGGGGCGAACACCGGGGAGCTGTTTTTT
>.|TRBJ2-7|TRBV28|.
CASSLTSSEQYF
TGTGCCAGCAGCCTCACTAGCTCCGAGCAGTACTTC
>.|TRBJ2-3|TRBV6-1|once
CASRTSGSNTDTQYF
TGTGCCAGCAGGACGAGCGGGTCTAATACAGATACGCAGTATTTT
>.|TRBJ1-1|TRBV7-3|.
CASSLGPTGIAFF
TGTGCCAGCAGCTTAGGGCCAACAGGGATAGCTTTCTTT
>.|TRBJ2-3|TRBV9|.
CASSAPGGTDTQYF
TGTGCCAGCAGCGCCCCGGGGGGCACAGATACGCAGTATTTT
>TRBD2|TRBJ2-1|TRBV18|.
CASSPQLAGSYNEQFF
TGTGCCAGCTCACCCCAACTAGCGGGTTCCTACAATGAGCAGTTCTTC
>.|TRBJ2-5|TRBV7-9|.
CASRDWVSGTQYF
TGTGCCAGCAGAGATTGGGTTTCGGGGACCCAGTACTTC
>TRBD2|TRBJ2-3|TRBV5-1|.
CASSLRSTSHPTDTQYF
TGCGCCAGCAGCTTGCGTTCGACTAGCCATCCCACAGATACGCAGTATTTT
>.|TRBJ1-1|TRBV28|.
CASMSLMNTEAFF
TGTGCCAGCATGAGTCTCATGAACACTGAAGCTTTCTTT
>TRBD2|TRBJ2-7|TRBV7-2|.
CASSLTVGLGEQYF
TGTGCCAGCAGCTTAACCGTGGGACTAGGTGAGCAGTACTTC
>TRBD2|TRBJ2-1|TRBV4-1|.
CASSRPGTSLDEQFF
TGCGCCAGCAGCCGCCCCGGGACTAGCCTCGATGAGCAGTTCTTC
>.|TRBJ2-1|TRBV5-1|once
CASSFVRSSYNEQFF
TGCGCCAGCAGCTTTGTACGGAGCTCCTACAATGAGCAGTTCTTC
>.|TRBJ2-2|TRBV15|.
CATSRDFGGELFF
TGTGCCACCAGCAGAGATTTCGGCGGGGAGCTGTTTTTT
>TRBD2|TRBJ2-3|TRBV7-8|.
CASSFSRLAGGSSTDTQYF
TGTGCCAGCAGCTTCTCGAGACTAGCGGGAGGGTCTAGCACAGATACGCAGTATTTT
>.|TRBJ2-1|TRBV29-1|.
CSAQGPGNSYNEQFF
TGCAGCGCTCAGGGACCCGGGAATTCCTACAATGAGCAGTTCTTC
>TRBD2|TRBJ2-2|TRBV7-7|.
CASSLRTSGSPGELFF
TGTGCCAGCAGCCTGAGGACTAGCGGGAGTCCCGGGGAGCTGTTTTTT
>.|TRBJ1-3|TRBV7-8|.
CASSSRTAYGNTIYF
TGTGCCAGCAGCTCCCGGACAGCCTATGGAAACACCATATATTTT
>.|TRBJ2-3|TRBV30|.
CAWSVRSGLPDTQYF
TGTGCCTGGAGTGTACGGAGCGGGTTGCCCGATACGCAGTATTTT
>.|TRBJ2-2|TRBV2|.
CASSGDQFGELFF
TGTGCCAGCAGTGGTGATCAATTCGGGGAGCTGTTTTTT